This note documents a single TCR beta chain sequence. Its specificity is not known. This record comes from a study of cytomegalovirus exposure and HLA in healthy donors. In the study overall: HLA-typed donors were the source of approximately 88 million unique TCRs, which an early data release held.

The length of the CDR3 is 13 residues. Trimming pared 6 bases from V and 5 bases from J, leaving 13 bases between. CDR1 is SNHLY and CDR2 is FYNNEI in the germline V gene. Overall study results and limits: The authors excluded some V segments, including TRBV6-2 and TRBV6-3, as indistinguishable.

Researchers ran the PCR with 60 Vbeta and 13 Jbeta primers. The protocol was immunoSEQ multiplex PCR, while the TCRdb copy is restricted to in-frame clones and leaves out a portion. The table records approximately 300,000 clones, 80% of them present only once. The genes are TRBV2 and TRBJ1-1; possible D gene TRBD1, 6 bases. Sequenced: PBMCs. The sequence derives from a girl aged 2-9 years in good health and CMV-seronegative. This CDR3 is CASRIQGRTEAFF. As DNA, the CDR3 is TGTGCCAGCAGGATACAGGGTAGGACTGAAGCTTTCTTT. Using reference TRBV2 and TRBJ1-1 for the parts outside the CDR3, the full variable domain is EPEVTQTPSHQVTQMGQEVILRCVPISNHLYFYWYRQILGQKVEFLVSFYNNEISEKSEIFDDQFSVERPDGSNFTLKIRSTKLEDSAMYFCASRIQGRTEAFFGQGTRLTVV.